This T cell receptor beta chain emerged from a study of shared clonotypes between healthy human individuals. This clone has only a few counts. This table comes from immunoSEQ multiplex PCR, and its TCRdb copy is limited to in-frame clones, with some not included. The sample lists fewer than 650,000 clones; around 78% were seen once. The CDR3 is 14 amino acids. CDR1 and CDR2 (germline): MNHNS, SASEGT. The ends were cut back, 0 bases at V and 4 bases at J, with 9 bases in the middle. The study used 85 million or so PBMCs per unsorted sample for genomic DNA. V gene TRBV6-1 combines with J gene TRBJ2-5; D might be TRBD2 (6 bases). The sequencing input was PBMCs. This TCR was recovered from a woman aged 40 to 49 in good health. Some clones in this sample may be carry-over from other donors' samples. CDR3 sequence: CASSEAGSGETQYF. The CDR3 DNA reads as TGTGCCAGCAGTGAAGCGGGTAGCGGAGAGACCCAGTACTTC.